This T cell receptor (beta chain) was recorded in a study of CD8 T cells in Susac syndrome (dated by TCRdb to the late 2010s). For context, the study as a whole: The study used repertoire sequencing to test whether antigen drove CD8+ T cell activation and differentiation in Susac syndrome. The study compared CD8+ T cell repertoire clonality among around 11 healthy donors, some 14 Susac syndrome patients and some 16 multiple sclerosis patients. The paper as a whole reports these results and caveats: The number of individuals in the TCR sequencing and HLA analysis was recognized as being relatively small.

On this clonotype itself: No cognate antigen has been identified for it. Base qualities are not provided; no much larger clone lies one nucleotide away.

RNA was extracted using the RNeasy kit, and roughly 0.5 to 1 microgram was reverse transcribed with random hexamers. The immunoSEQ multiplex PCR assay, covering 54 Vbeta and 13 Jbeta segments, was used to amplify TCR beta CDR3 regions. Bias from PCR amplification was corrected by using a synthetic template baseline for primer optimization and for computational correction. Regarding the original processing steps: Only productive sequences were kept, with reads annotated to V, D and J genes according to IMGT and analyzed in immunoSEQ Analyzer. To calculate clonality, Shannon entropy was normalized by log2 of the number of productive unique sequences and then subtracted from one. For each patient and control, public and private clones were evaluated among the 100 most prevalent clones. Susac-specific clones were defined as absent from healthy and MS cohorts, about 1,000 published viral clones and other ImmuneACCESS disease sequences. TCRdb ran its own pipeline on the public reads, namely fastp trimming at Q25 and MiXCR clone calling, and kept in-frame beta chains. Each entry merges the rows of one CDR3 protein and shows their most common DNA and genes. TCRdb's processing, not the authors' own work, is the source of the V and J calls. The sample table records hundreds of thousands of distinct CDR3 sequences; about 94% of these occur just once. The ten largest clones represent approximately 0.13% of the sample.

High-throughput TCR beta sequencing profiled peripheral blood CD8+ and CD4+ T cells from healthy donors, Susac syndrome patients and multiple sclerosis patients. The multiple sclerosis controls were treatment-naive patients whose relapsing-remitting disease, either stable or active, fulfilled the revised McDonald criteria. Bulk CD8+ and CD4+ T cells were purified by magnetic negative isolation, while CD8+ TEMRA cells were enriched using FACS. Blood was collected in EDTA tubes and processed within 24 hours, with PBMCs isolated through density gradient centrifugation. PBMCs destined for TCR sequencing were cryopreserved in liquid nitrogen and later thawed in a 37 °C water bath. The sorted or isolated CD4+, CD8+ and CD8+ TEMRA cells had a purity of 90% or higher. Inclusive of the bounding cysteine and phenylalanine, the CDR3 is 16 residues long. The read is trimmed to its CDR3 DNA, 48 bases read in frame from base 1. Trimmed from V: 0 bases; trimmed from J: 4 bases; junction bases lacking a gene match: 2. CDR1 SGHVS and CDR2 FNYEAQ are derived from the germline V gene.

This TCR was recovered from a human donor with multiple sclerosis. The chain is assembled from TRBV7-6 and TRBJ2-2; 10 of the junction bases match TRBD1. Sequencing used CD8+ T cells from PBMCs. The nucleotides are TGTGCCAGCAGCTTAGCGACAGGGGGCCCCACCGGGGAGCTGTTTTTT. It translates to CASSLATGGPTGELFF. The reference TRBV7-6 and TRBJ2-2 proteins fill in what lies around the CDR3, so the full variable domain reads GAGVSQSPRYKVTKRGQDVALRCDPISGHVSLYWYRQALGQGPEFLTYFNYEAQQDKSGLPNDRFSAERPEGSISTLTIQRTEQRDSAMYRCASSLATGGPTGELFFGEGSRLTVL.